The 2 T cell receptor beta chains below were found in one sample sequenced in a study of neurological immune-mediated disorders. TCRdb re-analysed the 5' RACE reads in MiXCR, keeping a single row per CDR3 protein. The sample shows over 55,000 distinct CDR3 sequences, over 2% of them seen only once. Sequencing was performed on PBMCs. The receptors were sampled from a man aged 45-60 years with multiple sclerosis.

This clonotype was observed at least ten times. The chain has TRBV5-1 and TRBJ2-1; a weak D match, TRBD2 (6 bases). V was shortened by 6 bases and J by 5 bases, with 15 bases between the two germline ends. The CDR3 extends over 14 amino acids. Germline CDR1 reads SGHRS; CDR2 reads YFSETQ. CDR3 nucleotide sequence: TGCGCCAGCATGCCCGGGACTCCGAACAATGAGCAGTTCTTC. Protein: CASMPGTPNNEQFF.

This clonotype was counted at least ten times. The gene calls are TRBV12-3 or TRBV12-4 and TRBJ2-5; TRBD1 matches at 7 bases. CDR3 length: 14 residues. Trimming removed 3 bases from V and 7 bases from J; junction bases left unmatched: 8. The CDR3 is CASSFQTKGATQYF. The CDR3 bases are TGTGCCAGCAGTTTCCAGACGAAGGGGGCGACCCAGTACTTC.